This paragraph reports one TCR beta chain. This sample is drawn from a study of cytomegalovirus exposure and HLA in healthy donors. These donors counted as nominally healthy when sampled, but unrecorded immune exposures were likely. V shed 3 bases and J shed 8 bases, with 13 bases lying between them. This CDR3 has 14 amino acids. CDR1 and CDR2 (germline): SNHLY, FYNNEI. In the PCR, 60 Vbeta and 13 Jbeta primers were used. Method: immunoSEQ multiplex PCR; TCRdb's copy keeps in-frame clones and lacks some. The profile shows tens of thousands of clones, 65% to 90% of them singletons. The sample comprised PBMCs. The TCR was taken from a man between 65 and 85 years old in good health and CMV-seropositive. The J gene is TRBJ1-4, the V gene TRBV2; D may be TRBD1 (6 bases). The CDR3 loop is CASSDNRAQEKLFF. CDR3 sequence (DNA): TGTGCCAGCAGTGACAACAGGGCTCAAGAAAAACTGTTTTTT.